The 19 T cell receptor beta chains below were found in one sample sequenced in a study of T-cell memory formation after mild COVID-19. Using its own MiXCR run on the 5' RACE reads, TCRdb lists one record per CDR3 protein. Of 550,000 to 600,000 distinct CDR3 sequences in the sample, approximately 21% were seen once. The sample comprised PBMCs or a T cell subset sorted from them (not recorded which). The receptors were gathered from an adult woman who had mild COVID-19 (a few samples of this study predate the infection). Cell type and time point are not known.

This chain connects TRBV24-1 to TRBJ2-1; the match to TRBD2 covers 9 bases. Germline CDR1 KGHDR, CDR2 SFDVKD. The CDR3 spans 16 residues. With 9 bases clipped from V and 2 bases from J, the junction kept 10 bases outside the gene matches. Written as DNA, the CDR3 is TGTGCCACCGCTTCGATGGCGGGAGGGACCTACAATGAGCAGTTCTTC. The encoded protein is CATASMAGGTYNEQFF.

The gene calls are TRBV7-6 and TRBJ2-2; 7 nucleotides match TRBD1. V lost 1 base to trimming and J lost 7 bases; unmatched junction nucleotides: 9. The CDR3 extends over 16 amino acids. The germline gives CDR1 SGHVS, CDR2 FNYEAQ. CDR3 amino acids: CASSLDLTGVIGELFF. In DNA, the CDR3 is TGTGCCAGCAGCTTAGACCTAACAGGGGTGATCGGGGAGCTGTTTTTT.

This clonotype has only a few counts. The chain links TRBV3-1 to TRBJ2-1; D is possibly TRBD2 (5 bases). Germline V gene data show CDR1 as LGHDT and CDR2 as YNNKEL (reference sequence). This CDR3 is built from 13 residues. V was cut by 1 base and J by 15 bases, with 16 bases left in between. Here the CDR3 reads CASSQGVLGLRFF. The CDR3 DNA reads TGTGCCAGCAGCCAAGGGGTACTAGGCTTGCGGTTCTTC.

This clonotype showed up just a few times. This chain uses TRBV12-3 or TRBV12-4 with TRBJ2-7; a possible D gene is TRBD1 (6 bases). CDR3 length equals 14 residues. Deletions cut 5 bases from V and 9 bases from J, with 20 bases between. In DNA, the CDR3 is TGTGCCAGCAGTCTGGGGGCCGTTTTATATGGGCAGTACTTC. Translated, it gives CASSLGAVLYGQYF.

The chain employs TRBV19 and TRBJ1-6; a possible D gene is TRBD1 (5 bases). The germline V gene encodes CDR1 LNHDA and CDR2 SQIVND (reference sequence). Trimming left V 3 bases short and J 5 bases short, with 20 bases between. The CDR3 runs 18 residues. The CDR3 DNA sequence: TGTGCCAGTAGTATGAATCGGCGCGGGACCGGGAATAATTCACCCCTCCACTTT. Translation gives CASSMNRRGTGNNSPLHF.

This clonotype was detected only once. This chain uses TRBV5-4 with TRBJ2-2; D gene uncertain. Germline values: CDR1 SGHNT, CDR2 YYREEE (reference sequence). This CDR3 has 16 residues. V was shortened by 1 base and J by 3 bases, with 13 bases between the two germline ends. The CDR3 protein is CASSLWRSRDTGELFF. In nucleotides, the CDR3 is TGTGCCAGCAGCTTGTGGAGATCTAGGGACACCGGGGAGCTGTTTTTT.

This clonotype was recorded at least ten times. The V gene is TRBV7-9, the J gene TRBJ2-1, with D maybe TRBD1 (5 bases). Germline V gives CDR1 SEHNR, CDR2 FQNEAQ (reference sequence). V lost 6 bases and J lost 4, with 10 bases in between. The CDR3 consists of 13 residues. CDR3 bases: TGTGCCAGCAGTTCGGACACTTACAATGAGCAGTTCTTC. Amino acids: CASSSDTYNEQFF.

The genes are TRBV4-3 and TRBJ1-3; D remains ambiguous. There are 14 residues in the CDR3. Germline assignment: CDR1 LGHNA and CDR2 YSLEER. V lost 1 base and J lost 3, with 7 bases in between. The CDR3 sequence: CASSQVAGGNTIYF. For the CDR3, the DNA is TGCGCCAGCAGCCAAGTTGCAGGTGGAAACACCATATATTTT.

The chain carries TRBV20-1 and TRBJ2-7; TRBD1 agrees at 7 bases. J was trimmed by 4 bases and V by 6 bases; bases with no gene match: 3. This CDR3 is 11 amino acids long. Germline V CDR1 and CDR2: DFQATT, SNEGSKA (reference sequence). DNA for the CDR3: TGCAGTGCGAAGACAGGGTACGAGCAGTACTTC. Protein product: CSAKTGYEQYF.

This clonotype was picked up a small number of times. This sequence joins TRBV6-5 and TRBJ2-2; D remains unclear. The CDR3 covers 14 residues. Germline assignment: CDR1 MNHEY and CDR2 SVGAGI. V was clipped by 1 base and J by 7 bases, with 10 bases between them. CDR3 protein: CASSYFGANGELFF. The DNA of the CDR3 is TGTGCCAGCAGTTACTTTGGCGCGAACGGGGAGCTGTTTTTT.

The chain employs TRBV5-1 and TRBJ2-3; 10 positions agree with TRBD1. The trim removed 5 bases at V and 3 bases at J, leaving 9 bases unmatched. CDR3 length: 16 residues. CDR1 and CDR2 (germline): SGHRS, YFSETQ. This CDR3 reads CASRYGQGELTDTQYF. The CDR3 DNA reads TGCGCCAGCAGATACGGACAGGGGGAATTAACAGATACGCAGTATTTT.

V is TRBV20-1 and J is TRBJ1-2; 7 bases fit TRBD1. V was pared by 3 bases and J by 2 bases, with 6 bases of the junction left unmatched. Germline loops: CDR1 DFQATT, CDR2 SNEGSKA (reference sequence). The CDR3 extends over 14 amino acids. The chain's CDR3 is CSARGGQENYGYTF. CDR3 coding DNA: TGCAGTGCTAGGGGCGGACAGGAAAACTATGGCTACACCTTC.

This clonotype was seen only once. The chain is built from TRBV24-1 and TRBJ2-1; D call uncertain. Per germline, CDR1 KGHDR and CDR2 SFDVKD. The V and J ends lost 0 bases and 3 bases respectively, with 5 bases between them. The CDR3 is 14 residues long. CDR3 sequence reads: CATSDLGRYNEQFF. As DNA, the CDR3 is TGTGCCACCAGTGATTTGGGACGCTACAATGAGCAGTTCTTC.

The rearrangement joins TRBV12-3 or TRBV12-4 to TRBJ2-7, with 9 nucleotides matching TRBD1. V gave up 3 bases and J gave up 5 bases; unmatched junction bases: 5. The CDR3 runs 14 residues. The CDR3 region is CASSFRQGGNEQYF. CDR3 bases: TGTGCCAGCAGTTTCAGACAGGGGGGCAACGAGCAGTACTTC.

The gene calls are TRBV20-1 and TRBJ1-1; unclear D gene. This CDR3 is built from 12 residues. Germline V gives CDR1 DFQATT, CDR2 SNEGSKA (reference sequence). Trimming removed 4 bases at V and 1 base at J, with 7 bases between. In DNA, the CDR3 is TGCAGTGCTACCGGTAGGAACACTGAAGCTTTCTTT. The encoded protein is CSATGRNTEAFF.

The chain employs TRBV20-1 and TRBJ2-5, with 9 bases aligning to TRBD2. CDR3 size: 14 residues. V lost 6 bases, J lost 5 bases, and 10 bases stayed unmatched. CDR1 DFQATT and CDR2 SNEGSKA come from the germline V gene (reference sequence). The CDR3 DNA follows: TGCAGTGCCCCCAGCGGGGGGTTCTGGGAGACCCAGTACTTC. This sequence encodes CSAPSGGFWETQYF.

This clonotype showed up just a few times. This rearrangement joins TRBV12-3 or TRBV12-4 to TRBJ1-6, with 7 bases fitting TRBD1. With 1 base clipped from V and 9 bases from J, the junction kept 9 bases outside the gene matches. The CDR3 runs to 16 residues. DNA of the CDR3: TGTGCCAGCAGTTTAGACCCAGGGGGAGTAGGTTCACCCCTCCACTTT. It is translated as CASSLDPGGVGSPLHF.

Only a few counts were recorded for this clonotype. This rearrangement joins TRBV15 to TRBJ2-7; D is unclear. Germline V CDR1 and CDR2: LNHNV, YYDKDF (reference sequence). CDR3 size: 14 residues. V lost 0 bases, J lost 3 bases, and 9 bases lay in between. CDR3 amino acids: CATSREQNGYEQYF. CDR3 sequence (DNA): TGTGCCACCAGCAGAGAACAGAACGGCTACGAGCAGTACTTC.

This clonotype was counted a few times. The J gene is TRBJ2-1, the V gene TRBV30; no definite D call. The CDR3 has 12 residues. Germline CDR1 and CDR2: GTSNPN and SVGIG (reference sequence). Trimming took 2 bases from V and 10 from J, leaving 12 bases between them. The CDR3 sequence is CAWSQTRQEQFF. The CDR3 region has the DNA TGTGCCTGGAGTCAAACGAGACAAGAGCAGTTCTTC.